The 25 T cell receptor beta chains given below trace back to one sample, sequenced in a study of T cell repertoires in cytomegalovirus infection. For these TCRs, the target antigens are not known. TCRdb used MiXCR to reprocess the reads, holding one entry per CDR3 protein. The sample lists 90,000 to 120,000 distinct CDR3 sequences, under 45% occurring once. The material was CD8+ T cells from cultured PBMCs, obtained from culture after CMV antigen stimulation. The receptors originated from a human donor in good health (CMV status not recorded). Some clones in this sample may be carry-over from other donors' samples.

This chain uses TRBV2 with TRBJ2-1; 7 nucleotides line up with TRBD1. Germline V gene sequence: CDR1 SNHLY, CDR2 FYNNEI. The CDR3 is 15 residues long. With 6 bases clipped from V and 2 bases from J, the junction kept 7 bases outside the gene matches. The CDR3 here is CASRERTGTYNEQFF. For the CDR3, the DNA is TGTGCCAGCAGGGAAAGGACAGGAACCTACAATGAGCAGTTCTTC. The complete variable domain, with remaining parts taken from reference TRBV2 and TRBJ2-1, reads EPEVTQTPSHQVTQMGQEVILRCVPISNHLYFYWYRQILGQKVEFLVSFYNNEISEKSEIFDDQFSVERPDGSNFTLKIRSTKLEDSAMYFCASRERTGTYNEQFFGPGTRLTVL.

This clonotype showed up just a few times. The chain joins TRBV20-1 to TRBJ2-1; D is unclear. This CDR3 has 14 residues. Germline lookup yields CDR1 DFQATT and CDR2 SNEGSKA (reference sequence). V was clipped by 1 base and J by 0 bases, with 7 bases between them. This chain's CDR3 is CSARAESSYNEQFF. CDR3 coding DNA: TGCAGTGCTAGAGCGGAAAGCTCCTACAATGAGCAGTTCTTC.

This clonotype was counted only a few times. The V gene is TRBV27, the J gene TRBJ2-1; the match to TRBD1 covers 8 bases. The CDR3 sequence is 15 residues long. Germline-derived CDR1 and CDR2 are MNHEY and SMNVEV (reference sequence). J was trimmed by 0 bases and V by 6 bases; bases with no gene match: 4. CDR3 DNA sequence: TGTGCCAGCAGCCTACAGGGGGGCTCCTACAATGAGCAGTTCTTC. Its protein product is CASSLQGGSYNEQFF.

This clonotype was counted many times. V usage is TRBV2 and J usage is TRBJ1-1; the D gene is possibly TRBD1 (5 bases). The V gene's germline CDR1 is SNHLY and CDR2 FYNNEI. V gave up 2 bases and J gave up 8 bases, with 15 bases separating them. The CDR3 sequence is 14 residues long. CDR3 residues: CASSEMSSGGEAFF. Here the CDR3 DNA reads TGTGCCAGCAGTGAAATGTCGAGTGGGGGGGAAGCTTTCTTT.

The chain links TRBV28 to TRBJ2-2, with D perhaps given as TRBD1 or TRBD2 (6 bases each). There are 19 residues in the CDR3. Germline assignment: CDR1 MDHEN and CDR2 SYDVKM. V was clipped by 5 bases and J by 8 bases, with 30 bases between them. CDR3 DNA: TGTGCCAGCAGTCCCCCTCCCACGGTGGGGACGTCGGGGGCGGGGGAGCTGTTTTTT. This translates into CASSPPPTVGTSGAGELFF.

In its sample, this clonotype was seen a few times. The rearrangement uses TRBV20-1 and TRBJ2-7; 8 positions agree with TRBD2. The germline V gene encodes CDR1 DFQATT and CDR2 SNEGSKA (reference sequence). This CDR3 is built from 16 residues. The V segment lost 0 bases and the J segment 3 bases; nucleotides outside the gene matches: 10. The chain's CDR3 is CSARDPQAGDHYEQYF. The CDR3 DNA reads TGCAGTGCTAGAGACCCCCAAGCGGGGGATCACTACGAGCAGTACTTC.

This chain connects TRBV14 to TRBJ1-2; D gene uncertain. The germline CDR1 and CDR2 sequences are SGHDN and FVKESK. This CDR3 contains 15 residues. Trimming stripped 3 bases from V and 4 bases from J, with 15 bases between. The CDR3 reads CASSHSGSRVYGYTF. The CDR3 coding sequence is TGTGCCAGCAGCCACAGTGGGAGTAGGGTCTATGGCTACACCTTC.

There are many counts of this clonotype. This rearrangement joins TRBV20-1 to TRBJ2-3; D is possibly TRBD2 (5 bases). CDR1 is DFQATT, CDR2 SNEGSKA, per germline (reference sequence). This CDR3 is 15 amino acids long. Trimming shortened V by 0 bases and J by 1 base, and 11 bases separated the two germline ends. Here the CDR3 reads CSARDAMGGTDTQYF. Written as DNA, the CDR3 is TGCAGTGCTAGAGATGCGATGGGAGGCACAGATACGCAGTATTTT.

This clonotype was counted a few times. The chain is built from TRBV4-2 and TRBJ1-4, with D uncertain. Germline lookup yields CDR1 LGHNA and CDR2 YNFKEQ. Trimming pared 3 bases from V and 8 bases from J, leaving 7 bases between. The CDR3 is 12 residues long. The CDR3 spells CASSQGSEKLFF. In DNA, the CDR3 is TGTGCCAGCAGCCAGGGTTCCGAAAAACTGTTTTTT.

Notes on this clonotype: At one end, the junction sequence differs from germline, possibly due to a read error. J is TRBJ2-6 and V is TRBV30, with unresolved D. The CDR3 totals 16 residues. From germline, CDR1 is GTSNPN and CDR2 SVGIG (reference sequence). CDR3 amino acids: CVWSAVFMTGANVLTF. The CDR3, as DNA: TGTGTCTGGAGTGCCGTTTTTATGACTGGGGCCAACGTCCTGACTTTC.

The CDR3 here is CASSPDNGNEQFF. CDR3 sequence (DNA): TGTGCCAGTAGTCCTGACAACGGAAATGAGCAGTTCTTC. V gene TRBV19 combines with J gene TRBJ2-1; D not resolved. Trimming shortened V by 5 bases and J by 7 bases, and 12 bases separated the two germline ends. CDR1 is LNHDA and CDR2 is SQIVND in the germline V gene (reference sequence). This CDR3 has 13 residues.

DNA of the CDR3: TGTGCCAGTACCATGGGGACAAGAGGGCTGCGGGAGACCCAGTACTTC. This codes for CASTMGTRGLRETQYF. The chain has TRBV19 and TRBJ2-5; a weak D match, TRBD1 (6 bases). This CDR3 spans 16 amino acids. V was shortened by 7 bases and J by 5 bases, with 23 bases between the two germline ends. Germline V gene data show CDR1 as LNHDA and CDR2 as SQIVND (reference sequence).

In its sample, this clonotype was seen many times. V gene TRBV18 combines with J gene TRBJ1-1, with D perhaps TRBD1 (6 bases). V was trimmed by 5 bases and J by 1 base, leaving 14 bases between them. There are 15 residues in the CDR3. Per the germline V gene, CDR1 is KGHSH and CDR2 is LQKENI. The CDR3 DNA reads as TGTGCCAGCTCATCATCCCGGGACAAGAACACTGAAGCTTTCTTT. This encodes CASSSSRDKNTEAFF.

This clonotype was detected many times. The V gene is TRBV14, the J gene TRBJ1-1; D unclear. The V and J ends lost 4 bases and 4 bases respectively, with 13 bases between them. The CDR3 spans 14 residues. The germline V gene encodes CDR1 SGHDN and CDR2 FVKESK. CDR3 coding DNA: TGTGCCAGCAGCCTGGCATATGGAATCACTGAAGCTTTCTTT. Its protein product is CASSLAYGITEAFF.

The chain employs TRBV27 and TRBJ2-2; D is tentatively TRBD1 or TRBD2 (5 bases each). The CDR3 has 17 residues. From germline, CDR1 is MNHEY and CDR2 SMNVEV (reference sequence). V was clipped by 4 bases and J by 0 bases, with 15 bases between them. In nucleotides, the CDR3 is TGTGCCAGCAGTTGGAATCCGGGACGTGCGAACACCGGGGAGCTGTTTTTT. It is translated as CASSWNPGRANTGELFF.

The rearrangement uses TRBV27 and TRBJ2-7; 7 bases map to TRBD1. In germline, CDR1 is MNHEY, CDR2 SMNVEV (reference sequence). The CDR3 length is 12 residues. Losses at the gene ends were 5 bases for V and 7 bases for J; bases not matched to a gene: 5. CDR3 amino acids: CASSIQGREQYF. The CDR3 DNA is TGTGCCAGCAGTATACAGGGGCGTGAGCAGTACTTC.

The chain carries TRBV12-3 or TRBV12-4 and TRBJ1-1; a possible D gene is TRBD1 (6 bases). CDR3 length equals 13 residues. V was shortened by 1 base and J by 7 bases, with 10 bases between the two germline ends. The CDR3 bases are TGTGCCAGCAGTTTAGTATACAGGGTTGAAGCTTTCTTT. Encoded protein: CASSLVYRVEAFF.

V gene TRBV5-6 combines with J gene TRBJ2-7, with D hard to call. With 2 bases removed from V and 0 bases from J, the gap between germline ends came to 12 bases. The length of the CDR3 is 15 residues. Germline V gene sequence: CDR1 SGHDT, CDR2 YYEEEE. CDR3 in amino acids: CASSFSRAFSYEQYF. CDR3 coding DNA: TGTGCCAGCAGCTTTAGTAGGGCCTTCTCCTACGAGCAGTACTTC.

This clonotype was seen just once. The gene calls are TRBV2 and TRBJ2-7; D gene ambiguous. Germline values: CDR1 SNHLY, CDR2 FYNNEI. The CDR3 runs to 13 residues. Trimming left V 10 bases short and J 1 base short, with 14 bases between. The CDR3 here is CATAEPDSYEQYF. For the CDR3, the DNA is TGTGCCACCGCGGAGCCAGATTCCTACGAGCAGTACTTC.

The V gene is TRBV6-2 or TRBV6-3, the J gene TRBJ2-7; D is undetermined. CDR1 is MNHEY, CDR2 SVGEGT, per germline. V lost 4 bases and J lost 2, with 12 bases in between. This CDR3 contains 14 residues. As DNA, the CDR3 is TGTGCCAGCAGTTCACCAGTAGATACCTACGAGCAGTACTTC. It is translated as CASSSPVDTYEQYF.

As DNA, the CDR3 is TGTGCCAGCAGTGCAGCTGCTTCCTACGAGCAGTACTTC. Protein sequence: CASSAAASYEQYF. The chain recombines TRBV27 with TRBJ2-7, with D unresolved. V gave up 5 bases and J gave up 1 base, with 9 bases separating them. The germline V gene has CDR1 MNHEY and CDR2 SMNVEV (reference sequence). This CDR3 contains 13 residues.

This clonotype turned up a few times. This sequence joins TRBV6-5 and TRBJ2-7; D assignment may be TRBD1 or TRBD2 (6 bases each). CDR3 length: 14 residues. Trimming cost V 5 bases and J 4 bases, with 15 bases left between them. The germline V gene has CDR1 MNHEY and CDR2 SVGAGI. CDR3 sequence: CASSPGGTPYEQYF. The CDR3 DNA reads TGTGCCAGCAGTCCCGGCGGGACACCTTACGAGCAGTACTTC.

At least ten counts were recorded for this clonotype. The V call is TRBV9, the J call TRBJ1-1; D not certain. The CDR3 is 12 residues long. CDR1 and CDR2 (germline): SGDLS, YYNGEE. V lost 4 bases and J 8 bases, leaving 12 bases between the germline ends. Here the CDR3 DNA reads TGTGCCAGCAGCCCCGCACAGCTAGAAGCTTTCTTT. Translating it yields CASSPAQLEAFF.

As DNA, the CDR3 is TGTGCCAGCAGTTCCTCGGCGGCCTACAATGAGCAGTTCTTC. As protein: CASSSSAAYNEQFF. J is TRBJ2-1 and V is TRBV6-5; D is unresolved. Germline lookup yields CDR1 MNHEY and CDR2 SVGAGI. This CDR3 comprises 14 residues. V was clipped by 4 bases and J by 2 bases, with 9 bases between them.

The sample holds many counts of this clonotype. The chain joins TRBV9 to TRBJ1-1, with TRBD1 as a possible D gene (5 bases). The CDR3 is 18 amino acids. CDR1 and CDR2 from the germline V gene are SGDLS and YYNGEE. V shed 1 base and J shed 1 base, with 20 bases lying between them. The CDR3 DNA follows: TGTGCCAGCAGCGTATCAACACAGTCAGGGTCAGGGAACACTGAAGCTTTCTTT. It encodes CASSVSTQSGSGNTEAFF.